This TCR beta chain originates from a study of regulatory T cells in long-lasting Graves disease. Looking at the study overall: More than 5 years of antithyroid drugs with positive TSH receptor antibodies defined persistent Graves' disease.

The authors built TCR beta libraries using iRepertoire HTBI primers and Arm-PCR of CDR3 regions. Via MiXCR, TCRdb re-called the multiplex PCR reads, giving one row per CDR3 protein. The data hold approximately 470,000 distinct CDR3 sequences, with less than 25% observed a single time. Stated time point: persistent/refractory GD, antithyroid drugs over 5 years with positive TRAb. There was RNA extracted from PBMCs, and the TCR library was made from it. J lost 5 bases, V lost 5 bases, and 7 bases had no gene match. Germline CDR1 is MDHEN and CDR2 is SYDVKM. The CDR3 runs 14 residues. The sample holds many counts of this clonotype. The antigen remains unidentified. General observations from the study: With 2,500 to 3,500 shared public clonotypes, persistent patients exceeded new patients, who shared just over 950. With persistent disease, TRBV28, TRBJ1-2 and TRBJ2-5 were the favored segments.

The sequence came from a female donor with Graves disease. The sample here was peripheral blood mononuclear cells (PBMCs), taken when the disease was refractory, from a patient treated with antithyroid drugs. V and J are TRBV28 and TRBJ2-5; TRBD1 agrees at 8 bases. The CDR3 DNA reads as TGTGCCAGCAGTCGGACAGGGATAGGGGAGACCCAGTACTTC. It specifies CASSRTGIGETQYF.